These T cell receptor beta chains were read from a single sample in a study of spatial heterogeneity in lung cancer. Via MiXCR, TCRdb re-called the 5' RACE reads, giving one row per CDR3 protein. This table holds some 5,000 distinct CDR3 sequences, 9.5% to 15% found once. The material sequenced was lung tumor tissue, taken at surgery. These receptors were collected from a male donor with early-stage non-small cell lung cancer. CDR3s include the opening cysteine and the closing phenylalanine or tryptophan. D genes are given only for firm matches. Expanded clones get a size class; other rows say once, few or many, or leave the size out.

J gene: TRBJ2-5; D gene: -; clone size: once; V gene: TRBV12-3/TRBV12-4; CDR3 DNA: TGTGCCAGCAGTTTGAGCCCCGGGAAGACCCAGTACTTC; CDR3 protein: CASSLSPGKTQYF
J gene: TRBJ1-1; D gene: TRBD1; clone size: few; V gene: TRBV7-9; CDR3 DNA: TGTGCCAGCAGCCCTCTCGCAGGGGGCAACACTGAAGCTTTCTTT; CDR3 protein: CASSPLAGGNTEAFF
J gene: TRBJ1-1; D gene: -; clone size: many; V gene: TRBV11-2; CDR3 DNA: TGTGCCAGCAGCTCCCGCTTGCACACTGAAGCTTTCTTT; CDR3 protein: CASSSRLHTEAFF
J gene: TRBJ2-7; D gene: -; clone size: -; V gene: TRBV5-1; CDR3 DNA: TGCGCCAGCAGCATATCGACAGGATACGAGCAGTACTTC; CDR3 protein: CASSISTGYEQYF
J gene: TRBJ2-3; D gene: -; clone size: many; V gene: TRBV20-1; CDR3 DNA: TGCAGTGGCCGTGAGGCGGGACCGCAGTATTTT; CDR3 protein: CSGREAGPQYF
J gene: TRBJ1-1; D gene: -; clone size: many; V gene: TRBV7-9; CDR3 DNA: TGTGCCAGCAGCCCGCGGGCTTCCCTTACCTACACTGAAGCTTTCTTT; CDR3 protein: CASSPRASLTYTEAFF
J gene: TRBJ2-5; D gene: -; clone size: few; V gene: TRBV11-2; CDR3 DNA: TGTGCCAGCAGCTTCCGAGGAAGAGAGACCCAGTACTTC; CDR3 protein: CASSFRGRETQYF
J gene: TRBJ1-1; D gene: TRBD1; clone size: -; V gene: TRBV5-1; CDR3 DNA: TGCGCCAGCAGCTCGGGACAGCCGAACACTGAAGCTTTCTTT; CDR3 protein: CASSSGQPNTEAFF
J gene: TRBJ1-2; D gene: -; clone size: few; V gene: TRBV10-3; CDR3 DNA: TGTGCCATCAGTGACGGGAATTCCCCTAACTATGGCTACACCTTC; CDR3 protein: CAISDGNSPNYGYTF
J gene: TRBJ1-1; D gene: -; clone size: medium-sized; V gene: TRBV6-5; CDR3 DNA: TGTGCCAGCAGGATGGGGTTCGGCACTGAAGCTTTCTTT; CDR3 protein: CASRMGFGTEAFF
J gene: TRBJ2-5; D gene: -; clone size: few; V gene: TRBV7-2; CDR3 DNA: TGTGCCAGCAGCCCTCAGGGACATCAAGAGACCCAGTACTTC; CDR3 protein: CASSPQGHQETQYF
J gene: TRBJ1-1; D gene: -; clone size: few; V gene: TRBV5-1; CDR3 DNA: TGCGCCAGCAGCTTGGGGGGTACAGGGACACGGGCTTTCTTT; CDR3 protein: CASSLGGTGTRAFF
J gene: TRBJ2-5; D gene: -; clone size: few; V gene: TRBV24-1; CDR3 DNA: TGTGCCACCAGTGATTTTCAAGAGACCCAGTACTTC; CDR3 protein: CATSDFQETQYF
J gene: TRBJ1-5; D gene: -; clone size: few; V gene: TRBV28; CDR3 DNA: TGTGCCAGCAGTTTAAGGCAGGGGCTCTATCAGCCCCAGCATTTT; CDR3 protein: CASSLRQGLYQPQHF
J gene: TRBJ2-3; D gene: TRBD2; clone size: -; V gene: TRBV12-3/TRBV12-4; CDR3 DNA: TGTGCCAGCAGCCTGACTAGCGGAAGCACAGATACGCAGTATTTT; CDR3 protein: CASSLTSGSTDTQYF
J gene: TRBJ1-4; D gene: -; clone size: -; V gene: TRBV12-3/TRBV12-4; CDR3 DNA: TGTGCCAGCGGTTCAGAGGGAAAACTGTTTTTT; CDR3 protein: CASGSEGKLFF
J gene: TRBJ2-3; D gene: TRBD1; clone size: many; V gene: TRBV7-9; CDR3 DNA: TGTGCCAGCAGCTCAGGACAGGGCCCTACGCAGTATTTT; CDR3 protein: CASSSGQGPTQYF
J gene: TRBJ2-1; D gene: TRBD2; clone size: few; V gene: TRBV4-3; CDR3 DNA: TGCGCCAGCAGCCAAGAATGGGTGGGCCTAGCGGGAGGGCTAAATGAGCAGTTCTTC; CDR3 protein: CASSQEWVGLAGGLNEQFF
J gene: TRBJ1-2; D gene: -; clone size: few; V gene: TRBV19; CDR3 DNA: TGTGCCAGTAGTGCGGAGGGGACCTATGGCTACACCTTC; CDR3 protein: CASSAEGTYGYTF
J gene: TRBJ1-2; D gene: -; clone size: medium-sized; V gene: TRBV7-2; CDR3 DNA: TGTGCCAGCAGCTTTGGGACGTATGGCTACACCTTC; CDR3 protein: CASSFGTYGYTF
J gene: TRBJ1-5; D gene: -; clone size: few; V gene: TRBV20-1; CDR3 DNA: TGCAGTGCTAGAGCAGGGCAAGTCAATCAGCCCCAGCATTTT; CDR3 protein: CSARAGQVNQPQHF
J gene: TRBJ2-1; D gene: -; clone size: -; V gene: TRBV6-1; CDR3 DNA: TGTGCCAGCAGTGACAGGGGCAATGAGCAGTTCTTC; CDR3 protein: CASSDRGNEQFF
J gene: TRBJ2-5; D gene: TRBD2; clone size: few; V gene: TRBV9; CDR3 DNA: TGTGCCAGCAGCCTTGGGACTAGCGGGGGCCAAGAGACCCAGTACTTC; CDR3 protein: CASSLGTSGGQETQYF
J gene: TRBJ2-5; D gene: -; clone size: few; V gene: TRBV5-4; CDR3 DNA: TGTGCCAGCAGCCCCGTCGTGGGGAAAGAGACCCAGTACTTC; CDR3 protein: CASSPVVGKETQYF
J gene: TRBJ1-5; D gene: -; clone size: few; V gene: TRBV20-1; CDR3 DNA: TGCAGTGCTTCAACCCTCAGGGGAAATCAGCCCCAGCATTTT; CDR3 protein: CSASTLRGNQPQHF
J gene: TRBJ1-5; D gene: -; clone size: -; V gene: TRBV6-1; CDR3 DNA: TGTGCCAGCACCCTGACAGATAATAGCAATCAGCCCCAGCATTTT; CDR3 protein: CASTLTDNSNQPQHF
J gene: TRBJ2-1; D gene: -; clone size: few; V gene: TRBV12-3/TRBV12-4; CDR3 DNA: TGTGCCAGCAGTTGGGGGTCCTACAATGAGCAGTTCTTC; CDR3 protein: CASSWGSYNEQFF
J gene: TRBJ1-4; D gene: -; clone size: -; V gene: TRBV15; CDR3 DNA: TGTGCCACCAGCAGGGACAGCCCAAAGGATGAAAAACTGTTTTTT; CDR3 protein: CATSRDSPKDEKLFF
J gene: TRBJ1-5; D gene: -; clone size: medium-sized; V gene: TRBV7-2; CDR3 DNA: TGTGCCAGCAGCATTGCCGGGACGGGATATCAGCCCCAGCATTTT; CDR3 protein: CASSIAGTGYQPQHF
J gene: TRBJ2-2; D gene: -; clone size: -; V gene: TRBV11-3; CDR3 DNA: TGTGCCAGCAGCCCATCCGGGGGGCGCAGCGGGGAGCTGTTTTTT; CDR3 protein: CASSPSGGRSGELFF
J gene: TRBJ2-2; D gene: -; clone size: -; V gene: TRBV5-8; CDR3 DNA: TGTGCCAGCAGCTTGTCCCCGGCTCTTACGACCACCGGGGAGCTGTTTTTT; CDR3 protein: CASSLSPALTTTGELFF
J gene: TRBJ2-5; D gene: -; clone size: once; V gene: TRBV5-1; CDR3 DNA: TGCGCCAGCAGCTTGGCCCAACCTCAAGAGACCCAGTACTTC; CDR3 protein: CASSLAQPQETQYF